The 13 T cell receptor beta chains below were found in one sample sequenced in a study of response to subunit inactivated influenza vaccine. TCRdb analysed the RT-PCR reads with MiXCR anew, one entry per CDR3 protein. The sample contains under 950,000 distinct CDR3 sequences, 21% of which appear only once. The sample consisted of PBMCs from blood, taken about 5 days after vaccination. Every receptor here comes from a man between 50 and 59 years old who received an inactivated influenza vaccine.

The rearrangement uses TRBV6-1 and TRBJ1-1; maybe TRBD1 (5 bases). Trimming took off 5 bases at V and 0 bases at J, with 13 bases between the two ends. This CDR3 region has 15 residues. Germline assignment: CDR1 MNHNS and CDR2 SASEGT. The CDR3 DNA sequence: TGTGCCAGCAGTAAACCGGGACGGATGAACACTGAAGCTTTCTTT. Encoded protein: CASSKPGRMNTEAFF.

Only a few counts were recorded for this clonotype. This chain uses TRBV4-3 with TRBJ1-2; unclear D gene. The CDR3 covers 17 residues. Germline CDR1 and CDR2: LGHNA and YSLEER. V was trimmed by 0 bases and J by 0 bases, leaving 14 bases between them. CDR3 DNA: TGCGCCAGCAGCCAAGATTATTTCCCTGCGACTAACTATGGCTACACCTTC. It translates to CASSQDYFPATNYGYTF.

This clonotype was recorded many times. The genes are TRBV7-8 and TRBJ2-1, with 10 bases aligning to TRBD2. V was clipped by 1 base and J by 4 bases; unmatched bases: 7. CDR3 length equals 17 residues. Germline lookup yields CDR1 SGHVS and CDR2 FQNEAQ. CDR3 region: CASSLGAGTSVYNEQFF. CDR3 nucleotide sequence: TGTGCCAGCAGCTTAGGGGCCGGGACTAGCGTGTACAATGAGCAGTTCTTC.

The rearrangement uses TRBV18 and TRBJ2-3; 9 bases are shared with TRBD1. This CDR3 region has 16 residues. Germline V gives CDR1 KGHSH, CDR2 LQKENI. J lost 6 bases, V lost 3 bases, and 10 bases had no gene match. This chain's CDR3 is CASSPLRDRVSDTQYF. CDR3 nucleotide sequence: TGTGCCAGCTCACCGCTCCGGGACAGGGTATCCGATACGCAGTATTTT.

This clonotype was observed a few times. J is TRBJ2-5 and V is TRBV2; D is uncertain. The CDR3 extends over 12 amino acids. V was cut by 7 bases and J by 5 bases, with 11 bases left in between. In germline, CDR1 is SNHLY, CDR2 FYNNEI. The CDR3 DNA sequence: TGTGCCAGCACGCTGCCCTGGGAGACCCAGTACTTC. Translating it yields CASTLPWETQYF.

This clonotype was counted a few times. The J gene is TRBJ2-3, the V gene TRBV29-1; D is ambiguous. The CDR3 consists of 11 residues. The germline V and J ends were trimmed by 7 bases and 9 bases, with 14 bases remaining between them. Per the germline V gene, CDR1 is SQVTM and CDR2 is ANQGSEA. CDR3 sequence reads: CSATRAFTQYF. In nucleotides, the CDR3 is TGCAGCGCCACCCGGGCCTTCACGCAGTATTTT.

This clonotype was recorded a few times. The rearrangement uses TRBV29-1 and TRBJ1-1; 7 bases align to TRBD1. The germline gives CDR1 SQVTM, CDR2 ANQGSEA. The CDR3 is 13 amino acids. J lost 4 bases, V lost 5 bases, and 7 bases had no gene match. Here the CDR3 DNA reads TGCAGCGTTCGGCCTCAGGGGGTCACTGAAGCTTTCTTT. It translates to CSVRPQGVTEAFF.

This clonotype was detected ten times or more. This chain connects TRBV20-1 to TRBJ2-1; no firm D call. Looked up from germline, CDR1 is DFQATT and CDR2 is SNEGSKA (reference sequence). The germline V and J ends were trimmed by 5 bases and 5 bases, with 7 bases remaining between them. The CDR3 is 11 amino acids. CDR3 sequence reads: CSARTDNEQFF. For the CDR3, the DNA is TGCAGTGCTCGGACGGACAATGAGCAGTTCTTC.

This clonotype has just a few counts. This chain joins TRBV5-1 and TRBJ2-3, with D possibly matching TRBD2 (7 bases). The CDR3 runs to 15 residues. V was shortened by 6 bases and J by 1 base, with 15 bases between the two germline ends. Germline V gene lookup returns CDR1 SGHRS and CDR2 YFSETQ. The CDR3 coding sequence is TGCGCCAGCACCCTCGGGGGGCATCGCACAGATACGCAGTATTTT. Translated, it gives CASTLGGHRTDTQYF.

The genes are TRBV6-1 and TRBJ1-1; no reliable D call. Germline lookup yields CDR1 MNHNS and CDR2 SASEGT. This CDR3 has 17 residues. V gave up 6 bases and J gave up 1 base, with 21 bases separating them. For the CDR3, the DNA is TGTGCCAGCAGCATTCCCCTGGTGGGTCCTAGGAACACTGAAGCTTTCTTT. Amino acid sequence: CASSIPLVGPRNTEAFF.

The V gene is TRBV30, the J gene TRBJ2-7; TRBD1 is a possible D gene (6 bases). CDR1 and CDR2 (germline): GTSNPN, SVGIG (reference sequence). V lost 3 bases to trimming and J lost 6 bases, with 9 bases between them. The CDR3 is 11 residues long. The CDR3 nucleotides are TGTGCCTGGAGGAGGGGGTCCGAGCAGTACTTC. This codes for CAWRRGSEQYF.

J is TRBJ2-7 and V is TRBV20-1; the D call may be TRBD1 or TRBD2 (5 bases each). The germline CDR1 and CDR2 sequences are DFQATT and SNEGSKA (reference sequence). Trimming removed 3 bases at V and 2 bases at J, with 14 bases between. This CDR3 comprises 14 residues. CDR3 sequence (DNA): TGCAGTGCTAGGAGTGGGCAGGGAGCCTACGAGCAGTACTTC. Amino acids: CSARSGQGAYEQYF.

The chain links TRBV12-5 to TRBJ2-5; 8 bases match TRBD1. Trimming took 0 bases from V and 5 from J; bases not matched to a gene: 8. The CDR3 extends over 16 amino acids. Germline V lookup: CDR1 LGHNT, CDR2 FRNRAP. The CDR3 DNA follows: TGTGCTAGTGGTTTGGTACTGGACAGGGTTGTGGAGACCCAGTACTTC. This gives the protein CASGLVLDRVVETQYF.